The 22 T cell receptor beta chains presented below share a single source sample, sequenced in a study of T cells in Graves' hyperthyroidism and ophthalmopathy. RNA transcripts yielded amplified TCR beta CDR3 regions. TCR CDR3 regions were first amplified by RT-PCR with HTBI primers. TCRdb re-called the multiplex PCR reads with MiXCR, one entry per CDR3 protein. The table shows approximately 400,000 distinct CDR3 sequences, with 15% to 18% occurring only once. The sequenced sample consisted of blood. All receptors come from a woman under 30 with Graves' hyperthyroidism that later progressed to Graves' ophthalmopathy.

Here the CDR3 reads CASGLSPGTSEDTQYF. In DNA form, the CDR3 reads TGTGCTAGTGGCCTCTCTCCCGGGACTAGCGAAGATACGCAGTATTTT. This chain links TRBV12-5 with TRBJ2-3, with TRBD2 matching 10 bases. The germline V gene encodes CDR1 LGHNT and CDR2 FRNRAP. V was clipped by 6 bases and J by 5 bases; unmatched bases: 11. This CDR3 has 16 residues.

This clonotype showed up just once. A much bigger clone sits one base away, suggesting this may be a read error. The genes are TRBV12-3 or TRBV12-4 and TRBJ1-5, with unresolved D. The CDR3 is 14 residues long. The CDR3 coding sequence is TGTGCCGGCAGTTTAGCCGGGGAGAATCAGCCCCAGCATTTT. This sequence encodes CAGSLAGENQPQHF.

The V gene is TRBV4-1, the J gene TRBJ1-5; D might be TRBD1 (5 bases). Germline CDR1 and CDR2: MGHRA and YSYEKL. CDR3 length: 15 residues. Trimming stripped 0 bases from V and 5 bases from J, with 11 bases between. This CDR3 reads CASSQDTGGDQPQHF. CDR3 in DNA: TGCGCCAGCAGCCAAGATACGGGGGGGGATCAGCCCCAGCATTTT.

This chain links TRBV7-2 with TRBJ2-7; D might be TRBD1 or TRBD2, each matching 6 bases. Germline V lookup: CDR1 SGHTA, CDR2 FQGNSA. The germline V and J ends were trimmed by 5 bases and 0 bases, with 14 bases remaining between them. CDR3 length: 15 residues. The CDR3 bases are TGTGCCAGCAGCCTGGAGGGGGGAAGCTCCTACGAGCAGTACTTC. It yields the protein CASSLEGGSSYEQYF.

This clonotype has a handful of counts. V and J are TRBV24-1 and TRBJ2-7; 12 bases match TRBD1. The CDR3 consists of 15 residues. The germline gives CDR1 KGHDR, CDR2 SFDVKD. The V segment lost 3 bases and the J segment 7 bases; nucleotides outside the gene matches: 6. CDR3 sequence: CATSDPGQGAREQYF. The CDR3 bases are TGTGCCACCAGTGATCCGGGACAGGGGGCCCGAGAGCAGTACTTC.

This clonotype was seen at least ten times. The chain is built from TRBV15 and TRBJ1-1, with unresolved D. From germline, CDR1 is LNHNV and CDR2 YYDKDF (reference sequence). With 6 bases removed from V and 6 bases from J, the gap between germline ends came to 14 bases. CDR3 size: 13 residues. CDR3 DNA: TGTGCCACCAGAAGTAGTGGGCAGCCTGAAGCTTTCTTT. As protein: CATRSSGQPEAFF.

This clonotype was picked up many times. The V call is TRBV14, the J call TRBJ2-3; D uncertain. Trimming removed 4 bases at V and 2 bases at J, with 7 bases between. This CDR3 comprises 13 residues. The germline V gene encodes CDR1 SGHDN and CDR2 FVKESK. The CDR3 protein is CASSPSNTDTQYF. The CDR3 DNA reads as TGTGCCAGCAGCCCCTCCAACACAGATACGCAGTATTTT.

This clonotype was seen a handful of times. The gene calls are TRBV6-1 and TRBJ1-5, with TRBD1 matching 9 bases. With V trimmed by 8 bases and J by 5 bases, 19 bases remained unmatched. The germline CDR1 and CDR2 sequences are MNHNS and SASEGT. The CDR3 spans 18 residues. DNA for the CDR3: TGTGCCAGCTTCGAAAGAAACCGGGACAGGGTCGGGGATCAGCCCCAGCATTTT. Translation: CASFERNRDRVGDQPQHF.

The CDR3 DNA follows: TGTGCCAGCAGTACTAGAGGCCCCCCGTGGACTGAAGCTTTCTTT. This sequence encodes CASSTRGPPWTEAFF. The gene calls are TRBV27 and TRBJ1-1, with D unresolved. Germline lookup yields CDR1 MNHEY and CDR2 SMNVEV (reference sequence). Trimming removed 5 bases from V and 5 bases from J, with 18 bases in between. CDR3 length: 15 residues.

This clonotype has a single count. The V gene is TRBV4-2, the J gene TRBJ2-7; tentatively, D is TRBD2 (5 bases). V lost 0 bases, J lost 4 bases, and 13 bases lay in between. The CDR3 is 15 amino acids. CDR1 is LGHNA, CDR2 YNFKEQ, per germline. CDR3 in DNA: TGTGCCAGCAGCCAAGATCGGTCTAGCTGGTACGAGCAGTACTTC. Protein sequence: CASSQDRSSWYEQYF.

This clonotype has a handful of counts. The chain has TRBV27 and TRBJ1-5; 11 nucleotides agree with TRBD1. The CDR3 totals 18 residues. CDR1 is MNHEY, CDR2 SMNVEV, per germline (reference sequence). V shed 3 bases, J shed 1 base, and the junction held 8 bases outside the gene matches. In DNA, the CDR3 is TGTGCCAGCAGTTTGCGCGGACAGGGGGCGCGGAGCAATCAGCCCCAGCATTTT. Its translation: CASSLRGQGARSNQPQHF.

V gene TRBV4-1 combines with J gene TRBJ2-3, with 11 bases fitting TRBD2. Germline V CDR1 and CDR2: MGHRA, YSYEKL. Trimming took 3 bases from V and 2 from J; bases not matched to a gene: 10. This CDR3 has 18 residues. The chain's CDR3 is CASSHPLSGLADTDTQYF. CDR3 DNA: TGCGCCAGCAGCCATCCCCTCTCGGGACTAGCGGACACAGATACGCAGTATTTT.

This clonotype has more than one count but fewer than ten. The chain joins TRBV6-1 to TRBJ2-3; no firm D call. CDR3 size: 14 residues. Trimming shortened V by 1 base and J by 2 bases, and 7 bases separated the two germline ends. Germline V gene data show CDR1 as MNHNS and CDR2 as SASEGT. CDR3 amino acids: CASSEVGYTDTQYF. The DNA of the CDR3 is TGTGCCAGCAGTGAAGTTGGCTACACAGATACGCAGTATTTT.

The chain links TRBV6-5 to TRBJ1-3; weak D call: TRBD1 (5 bases). The CDR3 is made up of 14 amino acids. CDR1 and CDR2 (germline): MNHEY, SVGAGI. Trimming left V 4 bases short and J 4 bases short, with 11 bases between. The CDR3 reads CASSSTVSGNTIYF. CDR3 nucleotide sequence: TGTGCCAGCAGTTCGACAGTCTCGGGAAACACCATATATTTT.

Many counts were recorded for this clonotype. A read error may account for a junction end that differs from germline. The CDR3 nucleotides read TGCAGTGCCGGCAACAGGGGTCTTGCCTACGGGCAGTACTTC. It codes for CSAGNRGLAYGQYF. The chain couples TRBV20-1 to TRBJ2-7, with 7 bases matching TRBD1. From germline, CDR1 is DFQATT and CDR2 SNEGSKA (reference sequence). CDR3 length equals 14 residues.

At least ten counts were recorded for this clonotype. The genes are TRBV12-3 or TRBV12-4 and TRBJ2-5; D is unclear. CDR3 length equals 14 residues. Trimming left V 5 bases short and J 1 base short, with 11 bases between. The CDR3 region is CASSVMVVQETQYF. CDR3 DNA sequence: TGTGCCAGCAGTGTGATGGTGGTCCAAGAGACCCAGTACTTC.

This chain connects TRBV28 to TRBJ2-2; either TRBD1 or TRBD2 may supply D (6 bases each). Trimming left V 4 bases short and J 6 bases short, with 15 bases between. The CDR3 spans 15 residues. In germline, CDR1 is MDHEN, CDR2 SYDVKM. The CDR3 DNA reads as TGTGCCAGCAGTTATCCCTTGGGGGGCGCCGGGGAGCTGTTTTTT. This sequence encodes CASSYPLGGAGELFF.

Ten or more counts support this clonotype. The J gene is TRBJ2-1, the V gene TRBV28; 8 positions agree with TRBD2. The V gene end was trimmed by 6 bases and the J gene end by 5 bases; junction bases not matched to a gene: 15. The germline V gene has CDR1 MDHEN and CDR2 SYDVKM. The CDR3 extends over 17 amino acids. The CDR3 bases are TGTGCCAGCAGACAATGGGGCGCGAGCGGGAGTCACAATGAGCAGTTCTTC. Translated: CASRQWGASGSHNEQFF.

Many counts were recorded for this clonotype. The chain employs TRBV12-3 or TRBV12-4 and TRBJ2-1, with D uncertain. The V end lost 9 bases, the J end lost 6 bases, and 9 bases lay between the germline ends. This CDR3 is 11 amino acids long. The CDR3 bases are TGTGCCAGTACGACGGCCAATGAGCAGTTCTTC. This gives the protein CASTTANEQFF.

In this sample, this clonotype turned up a few times. The rearrangement uses TRBV5-1 and TRBJ2-3; 7 bases agree with TRBD2. CDR3 length: 15 amino acids. Germline-derived CDR1 and CDR2 are SGHRS and YFSETQ. The J segment lost 2 bases and the V segment lost 0 bases, leaving 3 bases of the junction unmatched. The CDR3 DNA reads as TGCGCCAGCAGCTTGGCCGGGAGGACCACAGATACGCAGTATTTT. Protein sequence: CASSLAGRTTDTQYF.

This clonotype occurred a few times. This could be a read error, since a much larger clone is one nucleotide away. V is TRBV6-1 and J is TRBJ2-7, with a weak D call TRBD2 (6 bases). There are 14 residues in the CDR3. Trimming removed 4 bases at V and 5 bases at J, with 15 bases between. The germline V gene encodes CDR1 MNHNS and CDR2 SASEGT. The CDR3 sequence is CASSVLARVNEQYF. Written as DNA, the CDR3 is TGTGCCAGCAGTGTTCTAGCGAGAGTTAACGAGCAGTACTTC.

This clonotype was counted ten times or more. The chain combines TRBV3-1 with TRBJ2-5; no definite D call. This CDR3 contains 14 residues. Trimming removed 2 bases from V and 1 base from J, with 8 bases in between. Germline V CDR1 and CDR2: LGHDT, YNNKEL (reference sequence). The CDR3 bases are TGTGCCAGCAGCCAAACGGCGTCCCAAGAGACCCAGTACTTC. Its protein product is CASSQTASQETQYF.